This TCR beta chain was identified during a study of Ad26.COV2.S vaccination and SARS-CoV-2 variants. The CDR3 has 15 amino acids. Germline CDR1 is SNHLY and CDR2 is FYNNEI. The trim removed 8 bases at V and 0 bases at J, leaving 5 bases unmatched. On this clone itself: Its target is not known.

Only in-frame clones appear in the TCRdb table, and some are missing; sequencing was by immunoSEQ multiplex PCR. The table records roughly 300,000 clones, 65% to 90% of them present only once. Findings and limits, study-wide: Spike-specific TCR breadth was greater in vaccine than placebo recipients.

As to treatment: about 20 received Ad26.COV2.S at low or high dose, single or two shots; about five received placebo; per-sample allocation not given. The samples date from day 63 after the first vaccine or placebo injection. This sequence was found in a person between 18 and 59 years old who received the Ad26.COV2.S COVID-19 vaccine or a placebo. The specimen was peripheral blood, collected in a trial of Ad26.COV2.S vaccine versus placebo. The chain recombines TRBV2 with TRBJ2-4; 9 bases fit TRBD2. CDR3 bases: TGTGCCAGCTTCCGCGGGGGGGTAGCCAAAAACATTCAGTACTTC. It translates to CASFRGGVAKNIQYF.